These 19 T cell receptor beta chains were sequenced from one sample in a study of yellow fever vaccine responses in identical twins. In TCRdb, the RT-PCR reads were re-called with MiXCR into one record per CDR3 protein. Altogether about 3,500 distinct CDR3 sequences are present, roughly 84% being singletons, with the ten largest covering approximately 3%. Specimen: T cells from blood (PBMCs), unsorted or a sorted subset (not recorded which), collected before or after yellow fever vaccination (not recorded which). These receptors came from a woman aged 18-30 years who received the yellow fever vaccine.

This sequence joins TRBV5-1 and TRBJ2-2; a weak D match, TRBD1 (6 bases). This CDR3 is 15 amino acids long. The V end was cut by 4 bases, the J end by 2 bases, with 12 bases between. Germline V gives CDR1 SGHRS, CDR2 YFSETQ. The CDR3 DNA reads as TGCGCCAGCAGCCCTAGACAGGTCAACACCGGGGAGCTGTTTTTT. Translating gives CASSPRQVNTGELFF. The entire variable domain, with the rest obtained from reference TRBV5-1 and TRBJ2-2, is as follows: KAGVTQTPRYLIKTRGQQVTLSCSPISGHRSVSWYQQTPGQGLQFLFEYFSETQRNKGNFPGRFSGRQFSNSRSEMNVSTLELGDSALYLCASSPRQVNTGELFFGEGSRLTVL.

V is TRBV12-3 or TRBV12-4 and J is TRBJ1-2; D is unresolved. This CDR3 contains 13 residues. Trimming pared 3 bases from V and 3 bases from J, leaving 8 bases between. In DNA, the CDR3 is TGTGCCAGCAGTTTTTCGGCAGACTATGGCTACACCTTC. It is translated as CASSFSADYGYTF.

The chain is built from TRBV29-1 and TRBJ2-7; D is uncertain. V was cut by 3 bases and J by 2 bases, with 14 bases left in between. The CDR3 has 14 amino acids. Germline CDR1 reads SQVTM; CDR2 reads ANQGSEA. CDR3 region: CSVEWQALPYEQYF. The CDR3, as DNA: TGCAGCGTTGAGTGGCAGGCTCTTCCCTACGAGCAGTACTTC.

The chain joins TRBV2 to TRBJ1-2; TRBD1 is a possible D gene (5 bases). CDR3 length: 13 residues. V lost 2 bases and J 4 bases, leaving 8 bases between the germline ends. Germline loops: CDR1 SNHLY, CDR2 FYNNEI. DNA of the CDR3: TGTGCCAGCAGTGAATTTGACAGCTATGGCTACACCTTC. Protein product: CASSEFDSYGYTF. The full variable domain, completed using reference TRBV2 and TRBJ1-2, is EPEVTQTPSHQVTQMGQEVILRCVPISNHLYFYWYRQILGQKVEFLVSFYNNEISEKSEIFDDQFSVERPDGSNFTLKIRSTKLEDSAMYFCASSEFDSYGYTFGSGTRLTVV.

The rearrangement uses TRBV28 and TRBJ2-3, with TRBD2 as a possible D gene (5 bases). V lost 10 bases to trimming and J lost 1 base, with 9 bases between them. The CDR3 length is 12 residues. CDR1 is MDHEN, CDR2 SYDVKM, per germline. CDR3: CAILGGTDTQYF. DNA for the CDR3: TGTGCCATCCTCGGGGGCACAGATACGCAGTATTTT.

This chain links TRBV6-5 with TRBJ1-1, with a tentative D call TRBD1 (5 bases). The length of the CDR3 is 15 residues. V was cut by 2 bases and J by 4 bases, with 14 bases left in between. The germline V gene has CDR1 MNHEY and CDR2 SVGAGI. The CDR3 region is CASSYKSRGGTEAFF. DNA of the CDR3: TGTGCCAGCAGTTACAAGTCAAGGGGAGGCACTGAAGCTTTCTTT.

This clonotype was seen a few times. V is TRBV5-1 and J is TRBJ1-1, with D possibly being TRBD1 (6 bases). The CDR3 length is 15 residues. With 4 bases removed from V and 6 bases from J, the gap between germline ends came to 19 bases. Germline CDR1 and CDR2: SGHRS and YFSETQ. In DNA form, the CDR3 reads TGCGCCAGCAGCCCTCCGGACAGACCCCATTCTGAAGCTTTCTTT. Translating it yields CASSPPDRPHSEAFF.

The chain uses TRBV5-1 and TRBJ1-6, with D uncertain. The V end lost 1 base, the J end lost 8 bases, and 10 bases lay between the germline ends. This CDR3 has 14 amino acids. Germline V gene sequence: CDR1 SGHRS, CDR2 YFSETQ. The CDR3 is CASSLTGDYSPLHF. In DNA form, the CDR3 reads TGCGCCAGCAGCTTGACCGGCGACTATTCACCCCTCCACTTT.

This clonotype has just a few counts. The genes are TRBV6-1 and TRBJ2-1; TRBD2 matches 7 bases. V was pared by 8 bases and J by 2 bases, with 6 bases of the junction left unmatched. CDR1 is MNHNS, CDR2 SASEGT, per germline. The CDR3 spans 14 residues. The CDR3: CASGPSGPYNEQFF. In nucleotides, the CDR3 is TGTGCCAGCGGCCCTAGCGGACCCTACAATGAGCAGTTCTTC.

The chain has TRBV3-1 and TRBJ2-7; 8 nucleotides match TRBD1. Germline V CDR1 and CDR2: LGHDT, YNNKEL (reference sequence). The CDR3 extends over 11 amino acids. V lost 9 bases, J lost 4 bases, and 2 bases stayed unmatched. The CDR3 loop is CASTGGYEQYF. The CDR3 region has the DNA TGTGCCAGTACAGGGGGTTACGAGCAGTACTTC.

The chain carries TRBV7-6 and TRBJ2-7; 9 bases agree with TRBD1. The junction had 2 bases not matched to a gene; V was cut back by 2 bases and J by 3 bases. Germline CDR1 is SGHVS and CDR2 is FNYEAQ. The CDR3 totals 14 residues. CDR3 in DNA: TGTGCCAGCAGCTTAAAGACAGGGGGCTACGAGCAGTACTTC. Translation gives CASSLKTGGYEQYF.

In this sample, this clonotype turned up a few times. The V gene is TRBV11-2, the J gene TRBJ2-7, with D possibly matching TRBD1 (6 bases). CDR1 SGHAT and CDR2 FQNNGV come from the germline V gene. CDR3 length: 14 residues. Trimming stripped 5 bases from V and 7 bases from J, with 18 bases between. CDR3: CASSPIQGAKEQYF. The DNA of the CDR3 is TGTGCCAGCAGCCCAATACAGGGTGCGAAGGAGCAGTACTTC.

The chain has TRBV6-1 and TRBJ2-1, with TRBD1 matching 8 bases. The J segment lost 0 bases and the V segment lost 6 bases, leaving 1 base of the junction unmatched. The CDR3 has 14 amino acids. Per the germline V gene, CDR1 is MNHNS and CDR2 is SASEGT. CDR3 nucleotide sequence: TGTGCCAGCAGAACAGGGGGCTCCTACAATGAGCAGTTCTTC. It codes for CASRTGGSYNEQFF.

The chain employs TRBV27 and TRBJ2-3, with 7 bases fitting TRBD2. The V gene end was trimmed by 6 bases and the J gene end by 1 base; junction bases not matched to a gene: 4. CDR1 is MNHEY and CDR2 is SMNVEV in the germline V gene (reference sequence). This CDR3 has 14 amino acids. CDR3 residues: CASRMTSRTDTQYF. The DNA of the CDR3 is TGTGCCAGCAGGATGACTAGCCGCACAGATACGCAGTATTTT.

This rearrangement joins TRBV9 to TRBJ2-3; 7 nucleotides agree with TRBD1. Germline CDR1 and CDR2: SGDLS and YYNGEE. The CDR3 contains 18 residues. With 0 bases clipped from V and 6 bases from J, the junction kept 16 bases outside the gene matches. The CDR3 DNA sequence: TGTGCCAGCAGCGTAGCCGATTACAGACAGGGTTTATCGGATACGCAGTATTTT. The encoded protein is CASSVADYRQGLSDTQYF. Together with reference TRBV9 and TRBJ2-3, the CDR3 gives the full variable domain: DSGVTQTPKHLITATGQRVTLRCSPRSGDLSVYWYQQSLDQGLQFLIQYYNGEERAKGNILERFSAQQFPDLHSELNLSSLELGDSALYFCASSVADYRQGLSDTQYFGPGTRLTVL.

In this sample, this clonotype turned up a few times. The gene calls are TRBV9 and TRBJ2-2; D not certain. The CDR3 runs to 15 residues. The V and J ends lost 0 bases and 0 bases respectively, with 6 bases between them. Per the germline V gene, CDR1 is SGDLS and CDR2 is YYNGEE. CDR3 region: CASSVAKTNTGELFF. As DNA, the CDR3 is TGTGCCAGCAGCGTAGCTAAAACGAACACCGGGGAGCTGTTTTTT. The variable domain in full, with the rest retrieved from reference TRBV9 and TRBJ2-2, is DSGVTQTPKHLITATGQRVTLRCSPRSGDLSVYWYQQSLDQGLQFLIQYYNGEERAKGNILERFSAQQFPDLHSELNLSSLELGDSALYFCASSVAKTNTGELFFGEGSRLTVL.

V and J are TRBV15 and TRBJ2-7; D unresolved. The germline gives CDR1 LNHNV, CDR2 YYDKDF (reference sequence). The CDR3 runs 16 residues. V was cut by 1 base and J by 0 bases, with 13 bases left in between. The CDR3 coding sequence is TGTGCCACCAGCAGAGGGGTGCAACTGGGCTCCTACGAGCAGTACTTC. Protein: CATSRGVQLGSYEQYF.

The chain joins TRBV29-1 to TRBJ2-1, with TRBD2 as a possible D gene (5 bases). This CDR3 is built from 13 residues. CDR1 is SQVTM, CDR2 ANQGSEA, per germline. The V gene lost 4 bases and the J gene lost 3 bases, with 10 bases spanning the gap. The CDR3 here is CSVGLSDYNEQFF. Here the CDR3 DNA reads TGCAGCGTTGGCCTTAGCGACTACAATGAGCAGTTCTTC.

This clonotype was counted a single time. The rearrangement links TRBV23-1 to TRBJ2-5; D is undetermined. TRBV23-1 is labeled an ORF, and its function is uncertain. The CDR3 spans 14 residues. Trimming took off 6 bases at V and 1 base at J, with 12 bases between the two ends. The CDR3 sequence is CASREAVVQETQYF. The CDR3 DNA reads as TGCGCCAGCAGAGAGGCAGTCGTCCAAGAGACCCAGTACTTC.